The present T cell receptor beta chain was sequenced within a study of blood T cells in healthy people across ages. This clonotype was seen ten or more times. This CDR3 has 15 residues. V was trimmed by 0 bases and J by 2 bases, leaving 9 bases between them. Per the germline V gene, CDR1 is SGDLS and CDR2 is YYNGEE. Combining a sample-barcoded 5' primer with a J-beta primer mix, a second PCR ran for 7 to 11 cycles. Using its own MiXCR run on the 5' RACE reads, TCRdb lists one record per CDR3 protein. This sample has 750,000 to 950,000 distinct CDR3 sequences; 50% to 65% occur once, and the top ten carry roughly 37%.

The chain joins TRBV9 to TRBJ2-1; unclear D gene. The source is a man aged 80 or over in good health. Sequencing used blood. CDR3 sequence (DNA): TGTGCCAGCAGCGTAGGCCGGATGACCTACAATGAGCAGTTCTTC. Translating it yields CASSVGRMTYNEQFF.